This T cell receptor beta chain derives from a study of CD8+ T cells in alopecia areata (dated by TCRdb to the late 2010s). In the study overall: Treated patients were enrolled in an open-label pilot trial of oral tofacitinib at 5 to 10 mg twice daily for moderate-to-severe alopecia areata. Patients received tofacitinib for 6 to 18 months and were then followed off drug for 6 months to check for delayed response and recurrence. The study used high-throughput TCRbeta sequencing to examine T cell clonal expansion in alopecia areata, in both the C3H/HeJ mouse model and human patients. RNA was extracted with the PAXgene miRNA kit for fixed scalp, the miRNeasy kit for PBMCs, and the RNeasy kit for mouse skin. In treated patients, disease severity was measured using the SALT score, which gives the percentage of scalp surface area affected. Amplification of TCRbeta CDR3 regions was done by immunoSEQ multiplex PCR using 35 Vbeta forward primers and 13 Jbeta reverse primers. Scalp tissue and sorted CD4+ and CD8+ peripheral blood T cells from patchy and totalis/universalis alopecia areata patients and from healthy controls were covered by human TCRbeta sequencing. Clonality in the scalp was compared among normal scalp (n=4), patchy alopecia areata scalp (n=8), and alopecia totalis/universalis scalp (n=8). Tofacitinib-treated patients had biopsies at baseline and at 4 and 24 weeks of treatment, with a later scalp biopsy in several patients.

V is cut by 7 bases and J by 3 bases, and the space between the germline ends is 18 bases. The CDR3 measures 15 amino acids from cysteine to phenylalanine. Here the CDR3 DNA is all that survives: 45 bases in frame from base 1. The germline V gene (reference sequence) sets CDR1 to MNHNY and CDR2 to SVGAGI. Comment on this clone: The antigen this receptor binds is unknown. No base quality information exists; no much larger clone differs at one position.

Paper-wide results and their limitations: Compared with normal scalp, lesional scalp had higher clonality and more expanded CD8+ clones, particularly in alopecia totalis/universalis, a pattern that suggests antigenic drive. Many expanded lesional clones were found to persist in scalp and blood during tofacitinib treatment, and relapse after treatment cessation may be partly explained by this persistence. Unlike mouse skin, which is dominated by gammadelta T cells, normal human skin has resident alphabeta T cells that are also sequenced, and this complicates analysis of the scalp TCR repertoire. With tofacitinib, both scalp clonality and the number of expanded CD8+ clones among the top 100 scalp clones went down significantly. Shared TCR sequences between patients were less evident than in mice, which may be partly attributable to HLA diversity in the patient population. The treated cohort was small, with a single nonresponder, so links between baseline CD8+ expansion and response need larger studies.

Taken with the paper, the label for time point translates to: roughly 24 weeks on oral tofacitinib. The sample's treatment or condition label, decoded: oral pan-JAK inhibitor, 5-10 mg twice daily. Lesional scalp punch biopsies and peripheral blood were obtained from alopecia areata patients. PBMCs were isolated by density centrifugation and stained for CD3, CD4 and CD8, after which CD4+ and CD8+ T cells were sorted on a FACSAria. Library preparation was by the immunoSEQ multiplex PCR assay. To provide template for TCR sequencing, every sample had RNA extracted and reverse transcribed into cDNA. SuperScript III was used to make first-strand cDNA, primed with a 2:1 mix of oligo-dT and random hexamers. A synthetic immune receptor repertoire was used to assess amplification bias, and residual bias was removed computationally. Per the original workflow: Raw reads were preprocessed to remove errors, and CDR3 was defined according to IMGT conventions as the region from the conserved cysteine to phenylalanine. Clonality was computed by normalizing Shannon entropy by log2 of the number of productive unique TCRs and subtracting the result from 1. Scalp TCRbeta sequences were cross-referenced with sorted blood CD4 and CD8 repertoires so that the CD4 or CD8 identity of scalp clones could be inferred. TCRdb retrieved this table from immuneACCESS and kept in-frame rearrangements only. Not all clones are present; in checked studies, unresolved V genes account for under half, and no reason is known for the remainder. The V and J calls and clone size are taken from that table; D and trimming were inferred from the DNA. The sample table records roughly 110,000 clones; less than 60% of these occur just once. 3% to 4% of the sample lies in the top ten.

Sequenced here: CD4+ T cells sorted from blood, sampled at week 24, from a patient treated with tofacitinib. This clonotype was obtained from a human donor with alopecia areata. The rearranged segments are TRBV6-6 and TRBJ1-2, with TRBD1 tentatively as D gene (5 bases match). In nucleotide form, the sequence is TGTGCCAGCACCATAGGTCGGGGGGTTGACTATGGCTACACCTTC. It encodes CASTIGRGVDYGYTF.